This TCR beta chain was recovered during a study of shared clonotypes between healthy human individuals. Profiling relied on immunoSEQ multiplex PCR, and the TCRdb table lists in-frame clones only, not all of them. The data contain a few million clones, more than 90% of them singletons. Trimming took 6 bases from V and 4 from J; bases not matched to a gene: 9. CDR1 is SGHRS, CDR2 YFSETQ, per germline. The CDR3 length is 15 residues. General study points: Naive subsets generally had larger estimated richness than memory subsets. The rarefaction results pointed to incomplete sorted-subset sequencing despite large depth. Few donors restricted represented genetic and exposure-history diversity.

The table lists this clone with a count of one. Its antigen is as yet unknown. The chain couples TRBV5-1 to TRBJ2-1, with 8 positions matching TRBD2. Specimen: naive CD4+ T cells sorted from blood. Indicated subset: CD45RA+ positively selected. This TCR was sampled from a man aged 18 to 30 in good health. DNA of the CDR3: TGCGCCAGCACTGGACTAGCAGTTACTTACAATGAGCAGTTCTTC. This translates into CASTGLAVTYNEQFF.